The 32 T cell receptor beta chains listed next were all sequenced from one sample in a study of cytomegalovirus exposure and HLA in healthy donors. In the PCR, 60 Vbeta and 13 Jbeta primers were used. Profiled with immunoSEQ multiplex PCR; TCRdb holds only in-frame clones, not every one. The repertoire has roughly 66,000 clones, 75% to 80% of them found once; the top ten carry 6.5% to 8.5%. The source material was PBMCs. All receptors come from a man between 18 and 35 years old in good health and CMV-seropositive.

The chain links TRBV6-6 to TRBJ1-2, with 9 bases that match TRBD1. The V and J ends lost 6 bases and 0 bases, in that order; junction bases with no gene match: 5. Germline CDR1 and CDR2: MNHNY and SVGAGI (reference sequence). The CDR3 covers 15 residues. The CDR3 here is CASSEGQGANYGYTF. CDR3 sequence (DNA): TGTGCCAGCAGCGAGGGACAGGGAGCTAACTATGGCTACACCTTC.

V is TRBV30 and J is TRBJ2-7; TRBD1 might be the D (5 bases). Germline V gene sequence: CDR1 GTSNPN, CDR2 SVGIG (reference sequence). The CDR3 is made up of 13 amino acids. V lost 1 base and J lost 1, with 8 bases in between. The CDR3 region is CAWSETVSYEQYF. The CDR3 nucleotides are TGTGCCTGGAGTGAGACAGTTTCCTACGAGCAGTACTTC.

The V call is TRBV6-1, the J call TRBJ2-7; maybe TRBD2 (5 bases). V was clipped by 3 bases and J by 1 base, with 13 bases between them. The CDR3 runs 15 residues. Germline V CDR1 and CDR2: MNHNS, SASEGT. The CDR3 loop reads CASSERGSSSYEQYF. The CDR3 coding sequence is TGTGCCAGCAGTGAGAGAGGGTCGTCGTCCTACGAGCAGTACTTC.

This chain connects TRBV5-6 to TRBJ2-7; 8 nucleotides align to TRBD1. This CDR3 is 14 amino acids long. CDR1 is SGHDT, CDR2 YYEEEE, per germline. The junction had 3 bases not matched to a gene; V was cut back by 0 bases and J by 4 bases. The DNA for the CDR3 is TGTGCCAGCAGCTTGGGACAGGGGAGGTACGAGCAGTACTTC. As protein: CASSLGQGRYEQYF.

The chain is built from TRBV25-1 and TRBJ2-3, with D unclear. V was trimmed by 5 bases and J by 4 bases, leaving 7 bases between them. Germline V gene sequence: CDR1 MGHDK, CDR2 SYGVNS. The CDR3 is made up of 12 amino acids. The CDR3 nucleotides are TGTGCCAGCAGTCCACTGGCAGATACGCAGTATTTT. It translates to CASSPLADTQYF.

V gene TRBV28 combines with J gene TRBJ1-2, with 7 positions matching TRBD1. There are 12 residues in the CDR3. V shed 6 bases and J 3 bases; nucleotides not matched to a gene: 1. Germline V lookup: CDR1 MDHEN, CDR2 SYDVKM. This CDR3 reads CASSGTDYGYTF. In nucleotides, the CDR3 is TGTGCCAGCAGCGGGACAGACTATGGCTACACCTTC.

The J gene is TRBJ1-2, the V gene TRBV27; 12 bases line up with TRBD1. Germline-derived CDR1 and CDR2 are MNHEY and SMNVEV (reference sequence). The CDR3 spans 19 residues. Unmatched junction bases numbered 17, after V lost 6 bases and J lost 3 bases. CDR3 loop: CASSPINTRDRGPDYGYTF. Here the CDR3 DNA reads TGTGCCAGCAGCCCCATCAATACGCGGGACAGGGGGCCCGACTATGGCTACACCTTC.

The genes are TRBV15 and TRBJ1-5; D remains ambiguous. CDR1 is LNHNV, CDR2 YYDKDF, per germline (reference sequence). With 2 bases removed from V and 5 bases from J, the gap between germline ends came to 4 bases. This CDR3 region has 12 residues. Here the CDR3 reads CATSRQYQPQHF. The CDR3 nucleotides read TGTGCCACCAGCAGACAGTATCAGCCCCAGCATTTT.

The chain is built from TRBV7-8 and TRBJ2-7; TRBD2 agrees at 12 bases. V was clipped by 5 bases and J by 4 bases; unmatched bases: 3. The CDR3 has 14 amino acids. Per the germline V gene, CDR1 is SGHVS and CDR2 is FQNEAQ. CDR3: CASSTGTSGYEQYF. The DNA for the CDR3 is TGTGCCAGCAGCACAGGGACTAGCGGGTACGAGCAGTACTTC.

The chain employs TRBV7-9 and TRBJ1-1; D not certain. The V gene's germline CDR1 is SEHNR and CDR2 FQNEAQ (reference sequence). Between the trimmed V and J ends, which lost 0 bases and 9 bases, there was a span of 14 bases. The CDR3 has 14 residues. CDR3 DNA: TGTGCCAGCAGCTTAGCGCGAGGATCGGGGAAAGCTTTCTTT. It yields the protein CASSLARGSGKAFF.

This clone has a single count. The chain is built from TRBV30 and TRBJ1-3; 8 bases fit TRBD1. From germline, CDR1 is GTSNPN and CDR2 SVGIG (reference sequence). This CDR3 comprises 15 residues. V dropped 4 bases and J dropped 3; count of bases not matched to a gene: 8. The CDR3 region is CAWTIGQGGGNTIYF. For the CDR3, the DNA is TGTGCCTGGACTATTGGACAGGGAGGTGGAAACACCATATATTTT.

V gene TRBV6-5 combines with J gene TRBJ1-2; D gene uncertain. CDR3 length: 13 amino acids. With 2 bases removed from V and 6 bases from J, the gap between germline ends came to 10 bases. The germline CDR1 and CDR2 sequences are MNHEY and SVGAGI. In DNA, the CDR3 is TGTGCCAGCAGTTACAGTACGAGGGATGGCTACACCTTC. Protein: CASSYSTRDGYTF.

This rearrangement joins TRBV6-5 to TRBJ1-5; 8 bases line up with TRBD1. The CDR3 loop spans 14 amino acids. Germline-derived CDR1 and CDR2 are MNHEY and SVGAGI. V lost 5 bases and J lost 7; bases outside the gene matches: 7. The CDR3 protein is CASSRRTGNQPQHF. CDR3 nucleotides: TGTGCCAGCAGTCGCAGGACAGGGAACCAGCCCCAGCATTTT.

This chain uses TRBV7-3 with TRBJ1-1; D possibly corresponds to TRBD1 (6 bases). Germline V gene sequence: CDR1 SGHTA, CDR2 FQGTGA. The CDR3 spans 13 residues. Trimming took off 4 bases at V and 7 bases at J, with 13 bases between the two ends. In DNA, the CDR3 is TGTGCCAGCAGCTCGGAGGACAGAGATGAAGCTTTCTTT. Encoded protein: CASSSEDRDEAFF.

The chain links TRBV6-4 to TRBJ1-5; TRBD1 might be the D (6 bases). The V end lost 4 bases, the J end lost 4 bases, and 14 bases lay between the germline ends. The CDR3 spans 15 residues. Germline assignment: CDR1 MRHNA and CDR2 SNTAGT. CDR3 sequence reads: CASSARDTLNQPQHF. The DNA for the CDR3 is TGTGCCAGCAGTGCCCGGGACACTTTAAATCAGCCCCAGCATTTT.

J is TRBJ2-7 and V is TRBV28, with 8 nucleotides matching TRBD2. The ends lost 1 base at V and 0 bases at J; junction bases unmatched: 5. In germline, CDR1 is MDHEN, CDR2 SYDVKM. CDR3 size: 16 residues. In nucleotides, the CDR3 is TGTGCCAGCAGTTTATTGAGTAGCGGGGTCTCCTACGAGCAGTACTTC. Protein product: CASSLLSSGVSYEQYF.

The chain recombines TRBV11-2 with TRBJ2-7; 8 bases match TRBD2. The junction had 12 bases not matched to a gene; V was cut back by 5 bases and J by 3 bases. Germline CDR1 is SGHAT and CDR2 is FQNNGV. This CDR3 spans 16 amino acids. CDR3 sequence: CASSATAVSGSYEQYF. The CDR3 DNA sequence: TGTGCCAGCAGCGCAACGGCTGTGAGCGGGAGCTACGAGCAGTACTTC.

This clone occurred a few times. This chain connects TRBV20-1 to TRBJ2-3, with 7 bases matching TRBD2. J was trimmed by 14 bases and V by 5 bases; bases with no gene match: 10. The germline gives CDR1 DFQATT, CDR2 SNEGSKA (reference sequence). This CDR3 has 11 residues. This CDR3 reads CSALLASEAYF. Here the CDR3 DNA reads TGCAGTGCTTTACTAGCGAGCGAGGCGTATTTT.

The chain is built from TRBV6-6 and TRBJ1-1, with 8 bases matching TRBD1. Trimming at V came to 5 bases and at J to 5 bases, leaving 10 bases not matched to a gene. This CDR3 is built from 15 residues. Germline values: CDR1 MNHNY, CDR2 SVGAGI (reference sequence). The CDR3 reads CASSKDRDWNTEAFF. DNA of the CDR3: TGTGCCAGCAGTAAGGACAGGGATTGGAATACTGAAGCTTTCTTT.

The chain has TRBV28 and TRBJ1-2; 10 nucleotides agree with TRBD1. The germline CDR1 and CDR2 sequences are MDHEN and SYDVKM. CDR3 length: 13 residues. Trimming cost V 6 bases and J 8 bases; bases outside gene matches: 6. The CDR3 nucleotides read TGTGCCAGCAGACCCGGACAGGGGGGGGGCTACACCTTC. This gives the protein CASRPGQGGGYTF.

The gene calls are TRBV7-9 and TRBJ1-2, with D unresolved. Trimming cost V 4 bases and J 4 bases, with 7 bases left between them. Germline CDR1 and CDR2: SEHNR and FQNEAQ (reference sequence). This CDR3 has 12 amino acids. CDR3 sequence (DNA): TGTGCCAGCAGCTATGAGGGCTATGGCTACACCTTC. This gives the protein CASSYEGYGYTF.

This chain connects TRBV5-1 to TRBJ2-7, with a possible D match to TRBD2 (6 bases). CDR1 is SGHRS, CDR2 YFSETQ, per germline. The CDR3 totals 16 residues. With 0 bases removed from V and 7 bases from J, the gap between germline ends came to 20 bases. The CDR3 DNA reads TGCGCCAGCAGCTTGGAAGGGAGGATTGCTGTCAAGGAGCAGTACTTC. This sequence encodes CASSLEGRIAVKEQYF.

This clone was seen ten or more times. The chain is built from TRBV4-1 and TRBJ2-2, with a weak D call TRBD2 (6 bases). Germline-derived CDR1 and CDR2 are MGHRA and YSYEKL. This CDR3 region has 13 residues. With 4 bases removed from V and 7 bases from J, the gap between germline ends came to 10 bases. CDR3 loop: CASSLAAGGELFF. CDR3 sequence (DNA): TGCGCCAGCAGCCTAGCAGCGGGCGGGGAGCTGTTTTTT.

The rearrangement uses TRBV6-1 and TRBJ1-6; 7 nucleotides align to TRBD1. This CDR3 spans 15 amino acids. The V segment lost 4 bases and the J segment 7 bases; nucleotides outside the gene matches: 7. The germline CDR1 and CDR2 sequences are MNHNS and SASEGT. The CDR3: CASSGSGTDNSPLHF. CDR3 coding DNA: TGTGCCAGCAGTGGGTCCGGGACAGACAATTCACCCCTCCACTTT.

The rearrangement joins TRBV2 to TRBJ2-1; the match to TRBD1 covers 7 bases. The J segment lost 0 bases and the V segment lost 2 bases, leaving 1 base of the junction unmatched. The germline CDR1 and CDR2 sequences are SNHLY and FYNNEI. There are 15 residues in the CDR3. Here the CDR3 DNA reads TGTGCCAGCAGTGAATGGGACAGCTCCTACAATGAGCAGTTCTTC. Its protein product is CASSEWDSSYNEQFF.

The chain uses TRBV25-1 and TRBJ1-2; unclear D gene. Trimming cost V 4 bases and J 4 bases, with 7 bases left between them. The CDR3 totals 12 residues. Germline V gives CDR1 MGHDK, CDR2 SYGVNS. CDR3 sequence reads: CASSVSLYGYTF. In DNA, the CDR3 is TGTGCCAGCAGTGTTAGCCTCTATGGCTACACCTTC.

The CDR3 bases are TGTGCCAGCAGCCCAGGGGGAATGAACACTGAAGCTTTCTTT. It yields the protein CASSPGGMNTEAFF. The chain joins TRBV5-6 to TRBJ1-1; TRBD1 matches at 7 bases. The V and J ends lost 4 bases and 0 bases, in that order; junction bases with no gene match: 3. This CDR3 comprises 14 residues. The V gene's germline CDR1 is SGHDT and CDR2 YYEEEE.

This clone was found a few times. V usage is TRBV11-2 and J usage is TRBJ1-1; no firm D call. The CDR3 has 13 amino acids. Germline V gene data show CDR1 as SGHAT and CDR2 as FQNNGV. Trimming shortened V by 6 bases and J by 5 bases, and 13 bases separated the two germline ends. The CDR3 DNA is TGTGCCAGCAGACCATACGAGGAGACTGAAGCTTTCTTT. Amino acid sequence: CASRPYEETEAFF.

The V and J genes are TRBV19 and TRBJ2-7; D remains ambiguous. The CDR3 consists of 14 residues. V lost 9 bases to trimming and J lost 6 bases, with 21 bases between them. Germline V gene lookup returns CDR1 LNHDA and CDR2 SQIVND (reference sequence). CDR3 DNA: TGTGCCAGCGCGACGGGTTCCTCGCTCGGCGAGCAGTACTTC. Translating gives CASATGSSLGEQYF. The full variable domain, completed using reference TRBV19 and TRBJ2-7, is DGGITQSPKYLFRKEGQNVTLSCEQNLNHDAMYWYRQDPGQGLRLIYYSQIVNDFQKGDIAEGYSVSREKKESFPLTVTSAQKNPTAFYLCASATGSSLGEQYFGPGTRLTVT.

This chain connects TRBV9 to TRBJ2-1; a weak D match, TRBD2 (5 bases). This CDR3 has 12 residues. Germline CDR1 reads SGDLS; CDR2 reads YYNGEE. Trimming took off 4 bases at V and 7 bases at J, with 9 bases between the two ends. CDR3 protein: CASSYGENEQFF. As DNA, the CDR3 is TGTGCCAGCAGCTACGGGGAGAATGAGCAGTTCTTC. The full variable domain, in which reference TRBV9 and TRBJ2-1 provide the parts outside the CDR3, is DSGVTQTPKHLITATGQRVTLRCSPRSGDLSVYWYQQSLDQGLQFLIQYYNGEERAKGNILERFSAQQFPDLHSELNLSSLELGDSALYFCASSYGENEQFFGPGTRLTVL.

The V and J genes are TRBV2 and TRBJ2-3; TRBD2 matches 9 bases. V dropped 4 bases and J dropped 6; count of bases not matched to a gene: 8. The V gene's germline CDR1 is SNHLY and CDR2 FYNNEI. The CDR3 runs 15 residues. The chain's CDR3 is CASSAAGGAPDTQYF. The CDR3 DNA sequence: TGTGCCAGCAGTGCGGCGGGAGGGGCTCCCGATACGCAGTATTTT.

In this sample, this clone turned up a few times. This sequence joins TRBV7-9 and TRBJ2-5; D gene uncertain. This CDR3 region has 14 residues. V gave up 5 bases and J gave up 1 base, with 11 bases separating them. CDR1 and CDR2 (germline): SEHNR, FQNEAQ (reference sequence). The CDR3 DNA follows: TGTGCCAGCAGCCCGGAACAGTTCCAAGAGACCCAGTACTTC. Its translation: CASSPEQFQETQYF.